The 18 T cell receptor beta chains below all came from one sample that was sequenced in a study of cytomegalovirus exposure and HLA in healthy donors. The repertoire was sequenced with immunoSEQ multiplex PCR; TCRdb's copy has only in-frame clones and lacks some. Among 100,000 to 150,000 clones listed, approximately 89% were seen once. The specimen was PBMCs. Receptors were obtained from a young man in good health and CMV-seronegative.

The rearrangement uses TRBV21-1 and TRBJ1-5; the listed D gene, TRBD1, was not tested against the DNA. TRBV21-1 is a pseudogene segment. The CDR3 contains 13 residues. Here the CDR3 DNA reads TGTGCCACGGGACAGGGGTCAGGTCAGCCCCAGCATTTT. It yields the protein CATGQGSGQPQHF.

The chain recombines TRBV4-1 with TRBJ2-3; no clear D gene. Trimming shortened V by 0 bases and J by 5 bases, and 12 bases separated the two germline ends. The CDR3 runs to 15 residues. The germline CDR1 and CDR2 sequences are MGHRA and YSYEKL. CDR3 in amino acids: CASSQDPTAIDTQYF. DNA for the CDR3: TGCGCCAGCAGCCAAGATCCGACTGCGATAGATACGCAGTATTTT.

This clone came up once. The rearrangement joins TRBV6-1 to TRBJ1-5; tentatively, D is TRBD1 (6 bases). V was clipped by 3 bases and J by 1 base, with 10 bases between them. CDR1 is MNHNS and CDR2 is SASEGT in the germline V gene. CDR3 length: 15 residues. The CDR3 spells CASSEYRASNQPQHF. The CDR3 DNA is TGTGCCAGCAGTGAGTACAGGGCGAGCAATCAGCCCCAGCATTTT.

This chain uses TRBV15 with TRBJ2-5; TRBD2 is a possible D gene (5 bases). This CDR3 has 14 residues. V lost 2 bases to trimming and J lost 7 bases, with 14 bases between them. CDR1 is LNHNV, CDR2 YYDKDF, per germline (reference sequence). DNA of the CDR3: TGTGCCACCAGCAGAAAGGACGGGGTGTGGACCCAGTACTTC. Translation: CATSRKDGVWTQYF. Together with reference TRBV15 and TRBJ2-5, the CDR3 gives the full variable domain: DAMVIQNPRYQVTQFGKPVTLSCSQTLNHNVMYWYQQKSSQAPKLLFHYYDKDFNNEADTPDNFQSRRPNTSFCFLDIRSPGLGDTAMYLCATSRKDGVWTQYFGPGTRLLVL.

V and J are TRBV19 and TRBJ2-6, with D unresolved. Looked up from germline, CDR1 is LNHDA and CDR2 is SQIVND (reference sequence). The length of the CDR3 is 16 residues. The ends were cut back, 0 bases at V and 0 bases at J, with 6 bases in the middle. The CDR3: CASSIDSHSGANVLTF. The CDR3 nucleotides are TGTGCCAGTAGTATAGATTCACACTCTGGGGCCAACGTCCTGACTTTC.

The chain links TRBV7-2 to TRBJ1-3, with 7 nucleotides matching TRBD1. The germline gives CDR1 SGHTA, CDR2 FQGNSA. V shed 10 bases and J 2 bases; nucleotides not matched to a gene: 8. This CDR3 is 14 amino acids long. This CDR3 is CATMEGAPGNTIYF. CDR3 in DNA: TGTGCCACTATGGAGGGGGCGCCTGGAAACACCATATATTTT.

V is TRBV6-5 and J is TRBJ1-2; the D gene is possibly TRBD1 (6 bases). This CDR3 is 13 amino acids long. Looked up from germline, CDR1 is MNHEY and CDR2 is SVGAGI. V was cut by 8 bases and J by 3 bases, with 13 bases left in between. The CDR3 sequence: CASGRGEHYGYTF. DNA of the CDR3: TGTGCCAGCGGGAGGGGGGAACACTATGGCTACACCTTC.

The chain is built from TRBV6-5 and TRBJ1-2; the D gene is possibly TRBD1 (6 bases). The V end was cut by 4 bases, the J end by 1 base, with 7 bases between. The germline V gene encodes CDR1 MNHEY and CDR2 SVGAGI. The length of the CDR3 is 13 residues. In DNA form, the CDR3 reads TGTGCCAGCAGTTGGACAGATAACTATGGCTACACCTTC. This translates into CASSWTDNYGYTF.

V is TRBV5-5 and J is TRBJ2-7, with 9 positions matching TRBD1. The V gene end was trimmed by 3 bases and the J gene end by 7 bases; junction bases not matched to a gene: 11. Germline V CDR1 and CDR2: SGHKS, YYEKEE (reference sequence). The CDR3 totals 15 residues. In DNA form, the CDR3 reads TGTGCCAGCAGCTGGGACAGGGCCCTAGTGGGGGAGCAGTACTTC. Protein product: CASSWDRALVGEQYF.

V and J are TRBV5-1 and TRBJ2-7; 13 bases line up with TRBD2. After removal of 5 bases from V and 1 base from J, the junction contained 3 bases not matched to a gene. This CDR3 comprises 15 residues. The germline gives CDR1 SGHRS, CDR2 YFSETQ. CDR3 sequence: CASSRTSGGSYEQYF. The DNA for the CDR3 is TGCGCCAGCAGTCGGACTAGCGGGGGATCCTACGAGCAGTACTTC.

The rearrangement uses TRBV4-3 and TRBJ1-6, with 7 bases identical to TRBD1. The CDR3 has 15 residues. V lost 1 base to trimming and J lost 7 bases; unmatched junction nucleotides: 4. Germline V gene lookup returns CDR1 LGHNA and CDR2 YSLEER. DNA of the CDR3: TGCGCCAGCAGCCAAGGCGGGACAGAAAATTCACCCCTCCACTTT. Translated, it gives CASSQGGTENSPLHF.

The CDR3 coding sequence is TGCGCCAGCAGTGGCACAGGGGGGGAAAACATTCAGTACTTC. Its translation is CASSGTGGENIQYF. The genes are TRBV10-2 and TRBJ2-4; a weak D match, TRBD1 (8 bases). The CDR3 has 14 residues. The V end lost 4 bases, the J end lost 5 bases, and 12 bases lay between the germline ends. In germline, CDR1 is WSHSY, CDR2 SAAADI.

V gene TRBV10-3 combines with J gene TRBJ2-4; TRBD1 agrees at 10 bases. V gave up 4 bases and J gave up 14 bases; unmatched junction bases: 8. The germline V gene encodes CDR1 ENHRY and CDR2 SYGVKD. This CDR3 is 13 amino acids long. In DNA form, the CDR3 reads TGTGCCATCAGTGCGTCGACAGGGGGCGATGAGTACTTC. This encodes CAISASTGGDEYF.

The table lists this clone with a count of one. This chain links TRBV27 with TRBJ1-2; 9 positions match TRBD1. Germline V lookup: CDR1 MNHEY, CDR2 SMNVEV (reference sequence). V dropped 6 bases and J dropped 8; count of bases not matched to a gene: 7. CDR3 length: 13 amino acids. CDR3 residues: CASSRTGADGYTF. For the CDR3, the DNA is TGTGCCAGCAGCCGGACAGGGGCCGACGGCTACACCTTC.

The V and J genes are TRBV27 and TRBJ2-2, with 14 bases identical to TRBD2. The CDR3 contains 23 residues. Germline CDR1 MNHEY, CDR2 SMNVEV (reference sequence). J was trimmed by 5 bases and V by 3 bases; bases with no gene match: 23. CDR3 loop: CASSFRSSGSSRLAGGETGELFF. The CDR3 DNA is TGTGCCAGCAGTTTTCGATCGTCCGGGTCTAGTCGACTAGCGGGGGGGGAGACCGGGGAGCTGTTTTTT.

The chain joins TRBV9 to TRBJ2-2, with D perhaps TRBD1 (6 bases). The CDR3 runs 15 residues. V lost 0 bases and J lost 4, with 10 bases in between. Germline loops: CDR1 SGDLS, CDR2 YYNGEE. The CDR3 nucleotides read TGTGCCAGCAGCGTAGATGGGACACCCACCGGGGAGCTGTTTTTT. Translation: CASSVDGTPTGELFF.

The chain has TRBV6-4 and TRBJ2-2, with a weak D call TRBD1 (5 bases). Germline V CDR1 and CDR2: MRHNA, SNTAGT. This CDR3 has 14 amino acids. V lost 7 bases to trimming and J lost 2 bases, with 11 bases between them. The CDR3 DNA is TGTGCCAGCAAGCCGACAGATAACACCGGGGAGCTGTTTTTT. Residues: CASKPTDNTGELFF.

This sequence joins TRBV4-3 and TRBJ2-5; a possible D gene is TRBD2 (7 bases). V shed 4 bases and J shed 1 base, with 19 bases lying between them. This CDR3 is built from 17 residues. The germline CDR1 and CDR2 sequences are LGHNA and YSLEER. CDR3: CASSPGGPKNLQETQYF. As DNA, the CDR3 is TGCGCCAGCAGCCCCGGGGGGCCGAAGAACCTCCAAGAGACCCAGTACTTC.